This TCR beta chain was recorded in a study of T cells in Graves' hyperthyroidism and ophthalmopathy. RNA transcripts provided the source from which TCR beta CDR3 regions were amplified. HTBI primers drove first-round RT-PCR of the TCR CDR3. TCRdb passed the multiplex PCR reads through MiXCR, listing each CDR3 protein once. The table has 250,000 to 300,000 distinct CDR3 sequences, roughly 15% seen once; the top ten hold roughly 7.9%. In its sample, this clonotype was seen many times. Its target is unknown. Study-level findings and limits: Most thyroid-expanded clonotypes above 0.001 were also found in blood. From stable hyperthyroidism, ophthalmopathy was separated by a 13 V-J model.

Trimming took 2 bases from V and 3 from J, leaving 11 bases between them. The CDR3 is made up of 15 amino acids. Looked up from germline, CDR1 is SGHVS and CDR2 is FQNEAQ. For the diagnoses, clinical symptoms, serum thyroxine and TRAb, thyroid ultrasound and orbital computed tomography were used. Source material for PBMCs was 10 ml fresh peripheral blood. The V and J genes are TRBV7-8 and TRBJ1-5; TRBD1 is a possible D gene (5 bases). The clonotype was recovered from a woman aged 35 to 49 with Graves' hyperthyroidism. The specimen sequenced was blood. CDR3: CASSLRRVDNQPQHF. CDR3 sequence (DNA): TGTGCCAGCAGCTTACGCAGGGTTGACAATCAGCCCCAGCATTTT. Complete variable domain (other parts from reference TRBV7-8 and TRBJ1-5): GAGVSQSPRYKVAKRGQDVALRCDPISGHVSLFWYQQALGQGPEFLTYFQNEAQLDKSGLPSDRFFAERPEGSVSTLKIQRTQQEDSAVYLCASSLRRVDNQPQHFGDGTRLSIL.